The source of this T cell receptor beta chain is a study of cytomegalovirus exposure and HLA in healthy donors. Study-wide results and caveats: Among the sequence variants, a highly shared cluster was likely an artifact of sequencing.

Germline assignment: CDR1 SGDLS and CDR2 YYNGEE. This CDR3 contains 13 residues. V shed 3 bases and J 7 bases; nucleotides not matched to a gene: 3. Concerning this clone: Its specificity is not known.

PCR amplification relied on 60 Vbeta primers (plus 13 Jbeta primers). Assay: immunoSEQ multiplex PCR; the TCRdb copy retains only in-frame clones and omits some. The sample carries about 120,000 clones, approximately 81% recorded once. The origin of this receptor is a man aged 18 to 30 in good health and CMV-seropositive. The source material was PBMCs. The chain has TRBV9 and TRBJ2-1, with 8 bases aligning to TRBD2. The CDR3, as DNA: TGTGCCAGCAGCGATAGCGGGACTAATGAGCAGTTCTTC. Translating it yields CASSDSGTNEQFF.